This T cell receptor beta chain appears in the sequencing data of a study of T cells after yellow fever vaccination. Study at large: Where fractions had low cell numbers, libraries were prepared from them with the SMART-Seq v4 Ultra Low Input RNA kit.

Study-level results: Most primary-vaccination clones reappeared after the booster (about 95% CD4, roughly 88% CD8). Only a minor proportion of clonotypes was detected across both CD4 and CD8 compartments.

For this clonotype: The antigen remains unidentified.

The CDR3 spans 15 residues. Trimming removed 2 bases at V and 0 bases at J, with 11 bases between. Germline V gives CDR1 SGHDT, CDR2 YYEEEE. TCRdb reprocessed the 5' RACE reads with MiXCR, giving one entry per CDR3 protein. The repertoire holds 300,000 to 350,000 distinct CDR3 sequences, 7% to 10% seen once, with approximately 15% in the top ten. Here the sequenced sample was PBMCs, taken around 45 days after the first yellow fever vaccination. The V call is TRBV5-6, the J call TRBJ1-1; D is ambiguous. This sequence was found in a man aged 18 to 29 who received the YFV17D yellow fever vaccine. The CDR3 region is CASSFRRSMNTEAFF. As DNA, the CDR3 is TGTGCCAGCAGCTTCCGACGGTCCATGAACACTGAAGCTTTCTTT.